Presented here are 19 T cell receptor beta chains from one specimen sequenced in a study of blood T cell repertoires in COVID-19. Repertoires were generated with immunoSEQ multiplex PCR, while TCRdb's copy carries only in-frame clones and drops some. The sample contains about 260,000 clones, about nine tenths of which appear only once. Sample: PBMCs or T cells enriched from blood (not recorded which). The origin of the receptors is a woman younger than 45 with acute COVID-19.

The chain joins TRBV24-1 to TRBJ2-3, with D perhaps matching TRBD1 (5 bases). From germline, CDR1 is KGHDR and CDR2 SFDVKD. This CDR3 spans 13 amino acids. The V end lost 4 bases, the J end lost 7 bases, and 11 bases lay between the germline ends. In nucleotides, the CDR3 is TGTGCCACCAGTGACGCAGGGCAGTATACGCAGTATTTT. Its protein is CATSDAGQYTQYF.

This clone occurred once. The chain employs TRBV6-2 or TRBV6-3 and TRBJ2-7; 8 positions agree with TRBD1. Germline V gene lookup returns CDR1 MNHEY and CDR2 SVGEGT. V shed 2 bases and J 5 bases; nucleotides not matched to a gene: 2. The CDR3 is 13 residues long. The CDR3 here is CASSYAGGDEQYF. For the CDR3, the DNA is TGTGCCAGCAGTTACGCAGGGGGCGACGAGCAGTACTTC.

This rearrangement joins TRBV29-1 to TRBJ2-3; 9 bases line up with TRBD1. The CDR3 is 14 residues long. Per germline, CDR1 SQVTM and CDR2 ANQGSEA. The ends lost 5 bases at V and 3 bases at J; junction bases unmatched: 6. CDR3 sequence reads: CSVKGQGKTDTQYF. The DNA for the CDR3 is TGCAGCGTTAAAGGACAGGGGAAGACAGATACGCAGTATTTT.

In its sample, this clone was seen once. The V call is TRBV4-1, the J call TRBJ1-1; TRBD1 is a possible D gene (5 bases). CDR1 is MGHRA, CDR2 YSYEKL, per germline. V lost 2 bases and J lost 5, with 9 bases in between. This CDR3 contains 13 residues. The CDR3 bases are TGCGCCAGCAGCCAATTCGGGGGTACTGAAGCTTTCTTT. It specifies CASSQFGGTEAFF.

This chain uses TRBV12-3 or TRBV12-4 with TRBJ2-4, with 7 bases matching TRBD2. This CDR3 has 12 residues. Losses at the gene ends were 3 bases for V and 8 bases for J; bases not matched to a gene: 1. DNA for the CDR3: TGTGCCAGCAGTTTTGGGGGGGACATTCAGTACTTC. Translation gives CASSFGGDIQYF.

V and J are TRBV30 and TRBJ1-6; a possible D gene is TRBD1 (6 bases). The ends were cut back, 0 bases at V and 8 bases at J, with 11 bases in the middle. Germline CDR1 is GTSNPN and CDR2 is SVGIG (reference sequence). This CDR3 region has 14 residues. The CDR3 loop is CAWSVQGADSPLHF. The CDR3 nucleotides read TGTGCCTGGAGTGTACAGGGAGCGGATTCACCCCTCCACTTT.

The rearrangement uses TRBV19 and TRBJ1-5; D may be TRBD1 (5 bases). CDR3 length: 13 amino acids. Germline V lookup: CDR1 LNHDA, CDR2 SQIVND (reference sequence). The V and J ends lost 8 bases and 7 bases respectively, with 15 bases between them. CDR3 nucleotide sequence: TGTGCCAGTGAATCACAGGACGCCCAGCCCCAGCATTTT. Protein: CASESQDAQPQHF.

This clone was seen only a few times. This chain joins TRBV27 and TRBJ2-7; tentative D call: TRBD2 (7 bases). V was clipped by 4 bases and J by 0 bases, with 13 bases between them. Germline-derived CDR1 and CDR2 are MNHEY and SMNVEV (reference sequence). This CDR3 is built from 15 residues. This chain's CDR3 is CASSSAGHNSYEQYF. In nucleotides, the CDR3 is TGTGCCAGCAGTTCAGCGGGACACAACTCCTACGAGCAGTACTTC.

This chain links TRBV9 with TRBJ2-7, with 9 bases lining up with TRBD2. Germline trimming cut 4 bases from V and 5 bases from J; bases unmatched to any gene: 13. Looked up from germline, CDR1 is SGDLS and CDR2 is YYNGEE. CDR3 length equals 16 residues. The CDR3 DNA reads as TGTGCCAGCAGCTACGACAGCGGCGGGAGGGCCGACGAGCAGTACTTC. Protein: CASSYDSGGRADEQYF.

The chain has TRBV3-1 (or the pseudogene TRBV3-2) and TRBJ1-4; unclear D gene. The V end lost 5 bases, the J end lost 1 base, and 5 bases lay between the germline ends. The CDR3 runs 13 residues. The germline V gene has CDR1 LGHDT and CDR2 YNNKEL (reference sequence). The CDR3 DNA reads as TGTGCCAGCAGCGGAGAAACTAATGAAAAACTGTTTTTT. Amino acid sequence: CASSGETNEKLFF.

In DNA, the CDR3 is TGTGCCAGCAGTTACTTCGCGGTGGCTAGCAATCAGCCCCAGCATTTT. It translates to CASSYFAVASNQPQHF. V is TRBV6-2 or TRBV6-3 and J is TRBJ1-5; the D is unclear. V lost 1 base to trimming and J lost 0 bases, with 10 bases between them. The germline V gene encodes CDR1 MNHEY and CDR2 SVGEGT. CDR3 size: 16 residues.

The V and J genes are TRBV2 and TRBJ2-1; D is possibly TRBD2 (6 bases). CDR1 and CDR2 (germline): SNHLY, FYNNEI. The CDR3 spans 13 residues. The V end lost 6 bases, the J end lost 6 bases, and 12 bases lay between the germline ends. The CDR3 loop is CASRPDGGNEQFF. The CDR3, as DNA: TGTGCCAGCAGGCCCGACGGGGGCAATGAGCAGTTCTTC.

The genes are TRBV10-3 and TRBJ2-7, with 7 nucleotides matching TRBD2. The germline V gene encodes CDR1 ENHRY and CDR2 SYGVKD. There are 12 residues in the CDR3. V lost 8 bases and J lost 4; bases outside the gene matches: 5. DNA of the CDR3: TGTGCCATCGGCTCCGGGGGGTACGAGCAGTACTTC. Protein product: CAIGSGGYEQYF.

The chain combines TRBV3-1 (or the pseudogene TRBV3-2) with TRBJ2-3, with TRBD1 matching over 9 bases. The J segment lost 1 base and the V segment lost 4 bases, leaving 6 bases of the junction unmatched. The CDR3 contains 16 residues. The germline V gene has CDR1 LGHDT and CDR2 YNNKEL (reference sequence). The CDR3 is CASSLQGAGRTDTQYF. CDR3 DNA sequence: TGTGCCAGCAGCCTACAGGGGGCCGGACGCACAGATACGCAGTATTTT.

This rearrangement joins TRBV7-2 to TRBJ2-7, with 9 nucleotides matching TRBD2. The CDR3 is 17 amino acids. Germline-derived CDR1 and CDR2 are SGHTA and FQGNSA. J gave up 3 bases and V 2 bases, and 11 bases lay outside the gene matches. CDR3 coding DNA: TGTGCCAGCAGCTTATATAGCGGGAGTCCGTTAAACTACGAGCAGTACTTC. This translates into CASSLYSGSPLNYEQYF.

The V gene is TRBV7-9, the J gene TRBJ2-3; 10 nucleotides line up with TRBD1. Germline V gene lookup returns CDR1 SEHNR and CDR2 FQNEAQ (reference sequence). CDR3 length equals 17 residues. J gave up 2 bases and V 5 bases, and 10 bases lay outside the gene matches. Here the CDR3 reads CASSPGDRGWHTDTQYF. In DNA, the CDR3 is TGTGCCAGCAGCCCCGGGGACAGGGGTTGGCACACAGATACGCAGTATTTT. Variable domain in full (rest from reference TRBV7-9 and TRBJ2-3): DTGVSQNPRHKITKRGQNVTFRCDPISEHNRLYWYRQTLGQGPEFLTYFQNEAQLEKSRLLSDRFSAERPKGSFSTLEIQRTEQGDSAMYLCASSPGDRGWHTDTQYFGPGTRLTVL.

The chain is built from TRBV4-1 and TRBJ2-1; 14 positions agree with TRBD2. The V segment lost 3 bases and the J segment 0 bases; nucleotides outside the gene matches: 10. In germline, CDR1 is MGHRA, CDR2 YSYEKL. CDR3 size: 20 residues. The DNA of the CDR3 is TGCGCCAGCAGCCATCCCGGGACTAGCGGGAGTAGGAGCTCCTACAATGAGCAGTTCTTC. This sequence encodes CASSHPGTSGSRSSYNEQFF.

The chain joins TRBV4-2 to TRBJ2-3, with D perhaps TRBD2 (5 bases). The germline V gene has CDR1 LGHNA and CDR2 YNFKEQ. Trimming removed 1 base from V and 4 bases from J, with 12 bases in between. This CDR3 contains 15 residues. Here the CDR3 DNA reads TGTGCCAGCAGCCAAGGGGTGGGAGTGCCAGATACGCAGTATTTT. Amino acids: CASSQGVGVPDTQYF.

This clone was recorded once. V gene TRBV6-5 combines with J gene TRBJ2-2, with D perhaps TRBD2 (5 bases). Germline CDR1 and CDR2: MNHEY and SVGAGI. V was shortened by 8 bases and J by 7 bases, with 11 bases between the two germline ends. This CDR3 is 12 amino acids long. The CDR3 here is CASLTMGGELFF. The CDR3 DNA reads as TGTGCCAGCCTGACTATGGGCGGGGAGCTGTTTTTT.